This passage covers 25 T cell receptor beta chains from one sample sequenced in a study of blood T cell repertoires in COVID-19. Measured with immunoSEQ multiplex PCR; TCRdb has only the in-frame clones, and not every one. The sample carries over 85,000 clones, 86% recorded once. The sequenced material came from peripheral blood. The source of these receptors is an elderly woman with acute or convalescent COVID-19.

CDR3 protein: CATSREEDRGSRAFF. CDR3 sequence (DNA): TGTGCCACCAGCAGAGAGGAGGATAGGGGGTCACGGGCTTTCTTT. The J gene is TRBJ1-1, the V gene TRBV15; D might be TRBD1 (6 bases). The CDR3 sequence is 15 residues long. CDR1 LNHNV and CDR2 YYDKDF come from the germline V gene (reference sequence). V shed 0 bases and J shed 11 bases, with 19 bases lying between them.

This sequence joins TRBV27 and TRBJ2-6, with TRBD1 matching 7 bases. V trimming: 5 bases; J trimming: 4 bases; junction bases outside the gene matches: 2. Germline loops: CDR1 MNHEY, CDR2 SMNVEV (reference sequence). The CDR3 spans 14 residues. CDR3 in amino acids: CASSLQGGANVLTF. CDR3 nucleotides: TGTGCCAGCAGTCTACAGGGGGGGGCCAACGTCCTGACTTTC.

The chain links TRBV3-1 (or the pseudogene TRBV3-2) to TRBJ1-3; 9 nucleotides align to TRBD1. The CDR3 sequence is 15 residues long. The trim removed 4 bases at V and 0 bases at J, leaving 1 base unmatched. Germline assignment: CDR1 LGHDT and CDR2 YNNKEL (reference sequence). This CDR3 is CASSRQGVSGNTIYF. CDR3 bases: TGTGCCAGCAGCCGACAGGGGGTCTCTGGAAACACCATATATTTT.

This sequence joins TRBV5-1 and TRBJ2-3; TRBD2 aligns across 15 bases. CDR3 length: 17 amino acids. Germline-derived CDR1 and CDR2 are SGHRS and YFSETQ. V gave up 4 bases and J gave up 3 bases; unmatched junction bases: 6. The CDR3 protein is CASSRTSGGARTDTQYF. CDR3 sequence (DNA): TGCGCCAGCAGCCGGACTAGCGGGGGGGCCAGGACAGATACGCAGTATTTT.

The chain is built from TRBV19 and TRBJ1-5; D perhaps matches TRBD1 (6 bases). The CDR3 is 14 amino acids. V lost 5 bases and J 5 bases, leaving 13 bases between the germline ends. CDR1 and CDR2 from the germline V gene are LNHDA and SQIVND (reference sequence). As DNA, the CDR3 is TGTGCCAGTAGTGGATACAGGGCAGATCAGCCCCAGCATTTT. Amino acids: CASSGYRADQPQHF.

This chain uses TRBV4-1 with TRBJ2-7, with 11 positions matching TRBD1. This CDR3 is built from 17 residues. Germline-derived CDR1 and CDR2 are MGHRA and YSYEKL. The trim removed 1 base at V and 1 base at J, leaving 6 bases unmatched. This CDR3 is CASSQGTGGSKSYEQYF. For the CDR3, the DNA is TGCGCCAGCAGCCAAGGGACAGGGGGCTCAAAATCCTACGAGCAGTACTTC.

The J gene is TRBJ1-5, the V gene TRBV5-4; 7 nucleotides match TRBD1. CDR1 SGHNT and CDR2 YYREEE come from the germline V gene (reference sequence). V lost 4 bases and J lost 3; bases outside the gene matches: 4. CDR3 size: 14 residues. The CDR3 DNA is TGTGCCAGCAGCGAAGGACAGGACAATCAGCCCCAGCATTTT. Its protein product is CASSEGQDNQPQHF.

The gene calls are TRBV9 and TRBJ1-1, with D possibly matching TRBD1 (5 bases). The length of the CDR3 is 12 residues. Germline CDR1 SGDLS, CDR2 YYNGEE. V lost 3 bases and J 6 bases, leaving 9 bases between the germline ends. The CDR3 is CASSGPGPEAFF. The CDR3 nucleotides are TGTGCCAGCAGCGGCCCAGGGCCTGAAGCTTTCTTT.

The V and J genes are TRBV30 and TRBJ1-5, with TRBD1 matching 9 bases. The CDR3 consists of 15 residues. Germline values: CDR1 GTSNPN, CDR2 SVGIG (reference sequence). With 3 bases clipped from V and 6 bases from J, the junction kept 9 bases outside the gene matches. CDR3 amino acids: CAWSLGTGQGQPQHF. CDR3 nucleotide sequence: TGTGCCTGGAGCCTGGGGACAGGGCAGGGTCAGCCCCAGCATTTT.

This chain connects TRBV19 to TRBJ1-3; the match to TRBD1 covers 11 bases. CDR1 LNHDA and CDR2 SQIVND come from the germline V gene (reference sequence). V lost 7 bases, J lost 4 bases, and 9 bases stayed unmatched. CDR3 length: 16 amino acids. This CDR3 is CASTPGQGVGGNTIYF. CDR3 in DNA: TGTGCCAGTACTCCGGGACAGGGGGTAGGAGGAAACACCATATATTTT.

The chain combines TRBV10-2 with TRBJ1-2; possibly TRBD1 for D (6 bases). Trimming cost V 3 bases and J 8 bases, with 13 bases left between them. Germline V CDR1 and CDR2: WSHSY, SAAADI. The CDR3 totals 13 residues. CDR3 amino acids: CASSEAGARGYTF. Written as DNA, the CDR3 is TGCGCCAGCAGTGAAGCGGGGGCACGGGGCTACACCTTC.

The chain joins TRBV28 to TRBJ1-5; D is perhaps TRBD1 (6 bases). The CDR3 covers 17 residues. The V end was cut by 3 bases, the J end by 4 bases, with 19 bases between. CDR1 is MDHEN, CDR2 SYDVKM, per germline. The CDR3 sequence: CASSFWVGRGGNQPQHF. The CDR3 DNA is TGTGCCAGCAGTTTCTGGGTGGGTCGAGGGGGAAATCAGCCCCAGCATTTT.

J is TRBJ1-2 and V is TRBV24-1; 9 bases map to TRBD1. This CDR3 contains 15 residues. The trim removed 4 bases at V and 2 bases at J, leaving 4 bases unmatched. Germline lookup yields CDR1 KGHDR and CDR2 SFDVKD. CDR3 nucleotide sequence: TGTGCCACCAGTGAACCCGGGACAGGGAACTATGGCTACACCTTC. Translation gives CATSEPGTGNYGYTF.

The V call is TRBV7-3, the J call TRBJ1-2, with 8 bases fitting TRBD1. Trimming took 5 bases from V and 7 from J; bases not matched to a gene: 9. This CDR3 has 14 amino acids. Germline V gene data show CDR1 as SGHTA and CDR2 as FQGTGA. Here the CDR3 DNA reads TGTGCCAGCAGCACCGGACAGGGACTCTCTGGCTACACCTTC. Translation gives CASSTGQGLSGYTF.

The chain links TRBV4-2 to TRBJ2-2; 9 bases are shared with TRBD1. Germline CDR1 and CDR2: LGHNA and YNFKEQ. The CDR3 has 15 amino acids. J lost 5 bases, V lost 2 bases, and 3 bases had no gene match. The CDR3 loop is CASSQPGTGTGELFF. DNA of the CDR3: TGTGCCAGCAGCCAACCCGGGACAGGGACCGGGGAGCTGTTTTTT.

The rearrangement links TRBV3-1 (or the pseudogene TRBV3-2) to TRBJ1-6; D gene uncertain. The CDR3 loop spans 13 amino acids. In germline, CDR1 is LGHDT, CDR2 YNNKEL (reference sequence). Trimming shortened V by 4 bases and J by 7 bases, and 8 bases separated the two germline ends. As DNA, the CDR3 is TGTGCCAGCAGCCGACTGATAAATTCACCCCTCCACTTT. Encoded protein: CASSRLINSPLHF.

V gene TRBV28 combines with J gene TRBJ1-1; a possible D gene is TRBD1 (6 bases). Germline CDR1 reads MDHEN; CDR2 reads SYDVKM. The CDR3 has 16 amino acids. The V end lost 8 bases, the J end lost 0 bases, and 19 bases lay between the germline ends. CDR3 region: CASGQLFRGLNTEAFF. CDR3 DNA sequence: TGTGCCAGCGGTCAGCTTTTCAGGGGACTGAACACTGAAGCTTTCTTT.

The table lists this clone with a few counts. The J gene is TRBJ1-2, the V gene TRBV7-9; the D is unclear. The V and J ends lost 4 bases and 7 bases respectively, with 19 bases between them. Germline V CDR1 and CDR2: SEHNR, FQNEAQ (reference sequence). CDR3 size: 15 residues. This CDR3 reads CASSSHKVDYIGYTF. CDR3 in DNA: TGTGCCAGCAGCTCCCATAAGGTGGACTACATTGGCTACACCTTC.

V and J are TRBV12-2 and TRBJ2-7; the D call TRBD2 from the table was never checked on the DNA. TRBV12-2 is deemed a pseudogene. This CDR3 is built from 15 residues. CDR3 region: CASRLREGWTYEQYF. The CDR3 DNA reads TGTGCAAGTCGCCTTCGGGAGGGGTGGACCTACGAGCAGTACTTC.

The chain joins TRBV7-2 to TRBJ2-5; the D gene is possibly TRBD2 (6 bases). The length of the CDR3 is 15 residues. V dropped 0 bases and J dropped 1 base, with 9 bases sitting between them. Germline loops: CDR1 SGHTA, CDR2 FQGNSA. CDR3 residues: CASSLAGGAQETQYF. Written as DNA, the CDR3 is TGTGCCAGCAGCTTAGCGGGCGGGGCCCAAGAGACCCAGTACTTC.

This chain joins TRBV2 and TRBJ2-5; TRBD2 agrees at 7 bases. The CDR3 loop spans 13 amino acids. The germline gives CDR1 SNHLY, CDR2 FYNNEI. V lost 6 bases and J lost 4; bases outside the gene matches: 5. CDR3 loop: CASSATSVETQYF. The CDR3, as DNA: TGTGCCAGCAGCGCTACTAGCGTAGAGACCCAGTACTTC.

The gene calls are TRBV11-2 and TRBJ2-7, with TRBD1 matching over 9 bases. CDR3 length: 14 amino acids. CDR1 is SGHAT, CDR2 FQNNGV, per germline. The V segment lost 5 bases and the J segment 3 bases; nucleotides outside the gene matches: 5. The chain's CDR3 is CASSQDRGGYEQYF. CDR3 sequence (DNA): TGTGCCAGCAGCCAGGACAGGGGAGGCTACGAGCAGTACTTC.

The rearrangement joins TRBV7-2 to TRBJ2-1; the D is unclear. The CDR3 loop spans 15 amino acids. Trimming took off 1 base at V and 6 bases at J, with 13 bases between the two ends. Looked up from germline, CDR1 is SGHTA and CDR2 is FQGNSA. The CDR3 here is CASSLVPARPNEQFF. The CDR3 region has the DNA TGTGCCAGCAGCTTAGTACCAGCTAGGCCCAATGAGCAGTTCTTC.

The chain is built from TRBV2 and TRBJ2-5, with 9 bases aligning to TRBD1. Trimming took 6 bases from V and 4 from J; bases not matched to a gene: 9. This CDR3 is 15 amino acids long. Per germline, CDR1 SNHLY and CDR2 FYNNEI. CDR3 amino acids: CASRPGQGWGETQYF. CDR3 sequence (DNA): TGTGCCAGCAGACCGGGACAGGGCTGGGGAGAGACCCAGTACTTC.

The chain employs TRBV12-3 or TRBV12-4 and TRBJ1-2, with TRBD1 matching 10 bases. The CDR3 runs to 13 residues. Trimming cost V 2 bases and J 8 bases; bases outside gene matches: 2. The CDR3 protein is CASSLRTGGGYTF. CDR3 DNA: TGTGCCAGCAGTTTAAGGACAGGGGGGGGCTACACCTTC.